The TCR beta chain described here comes from a study of blood T cells in healthy people across ages. Study observations and caveats: Investigators treated diversity estimates from one million T cells as underestimates. Changes in expanded clonotypes were possibly confounded, as the CMV status of donors was unknown.

Trimming took off 7 bases at V and 6 bases at J, with 11 bases between the two ends. From germline, CDR1 is SGHRS and CDR2 YFSETQ. The CDR3 spans 12 residues. This clonotype was detected a few times. The target antigen is unknown. Combining a sample-barcoded 5' primer with a J-beta primer mix, a second PCR ran for roughly 7 to 11 cycles. Each of the samples gave a minimum of 2.5 million paired-end reads that contained CDR3. A single record per CDR3 protein comes from TCRdb applying MiXCR to the 5' RACE reads. The sample includes approximately 290,000 distinct CDR3 sequences, 25% to 30% of them seen just once.

The chain uses TRBV5-1 and TRBJ2-1; D not resolved. The sample was blood. The receptor comes from a woman aged 70-85 years in good health. This CDR3 reads CASCTDPNEQFF. CDR3 coding DNA: TGCGCCAGCTGCACGGACCCCAATGAGCAGTTCTTC.